Listed below are T cell receptor beta chains from one sample, sequenced in a study of OX40 agonist ivuxolimab in advanced cancers. Profiling relied on immunoSEQ multiplex PCR, and the TCRdb table lists in-frame clones only, not all of them. The table includes 68,000 or so clones, 86% detected once. The source material was CD4+ or CD8+ T cells sorted from blood, sampled in a trial of the OX40 agonist ivuxolimab. The receptors shown here come from an adult with an advanced solid tumor such as melanoma, head and neck, liver or kidney cancer. CDR3s include the opening cysteine and the closing phenylalanine or tryptophan. The D gene is left open where the match is weak. Clone sizes are given selectively: once, few, many, or a class where the clone is expanded.

v_gene	j_gene	abundance	d_gene	CDR3nt	CDR3aa
TRBV4-1	TRBJ2-7	.	TRBD2	TGCGCCAGCAGCCAGGCACGGGGGGGTAGCTCCTACGAGCAGTACTTC	CASSQARGGSSYEQYF
TRBV27	TRBJ2-7	.	.	TGTGCCAGCAGTTTGCAGACGTCTCCGGCCTACGAGCAGTACTTC	CASSLQTSPAYEQYF
TRBV29-1	TRBJ1-1	.	.	TGCAGCACCGGACTGCGGAACACTGAAGCTTTCTTT	CSTGLRNTEAFF
TRBV5-4	TRBJ2-1	.	.	TGTGCCAGCAGCCTGACAGTAAGTGAGCAGTTCTTC	CASSLTVSEQFF
TRBV5-4	TRBJ1-2	.	.	TGTGCCAGCAGCTTGGCTGTAGGGGGGTATGGCTACACCTTC	CASSLAVGGYGYTF
TRBV5-1	TRBJ2-2	.	.	TGCGCCAGCAGCTTATCCTTAAACACCGGGGAGCTGTTTTTT	CASSLSLNTGELFF
TRBV11-2	TRBJ1-6	.	.	TGTGCCAGCAGCTCGATGAATTCACCCCTCCACTTT	CASSSMNSPLHF
TRBV7-9	TRBJ2-3	.	.	TGTGCCAGCAGCTCGGACCGAAGGGCAGATACGCAGTATTTT	CASSSDRRADTQYF
TRBV7-9	TRBJ2-5	.	.	TGTGCCAGCAGCTTAAAACTAGGGACAGCGGGGAGCCAAGAGACCCAGTACTTC	CASSLKLGTAGSQETQYF
TRBV15	TRBJ1-2	many	.	TGTGCCACCTCACAGCAAAATACGGGAGGCTACACCTTC	CATSQQNTGGYTF
TRBV7-8	TRBJ1-4	.	TRBD1	TGTGCCAGCAGTTCGAGGCCCACTCATTCAGGGGGCGAAGAAAAACTGTTTTTT	CASSSRPTHSGGEEKLFF
TRBV4-2	TRBJ2-7	.	TRBD1	TGTGCCAGCAGCCAGGGACAGGGGGACGAGCAGTACTTC	CASSQGQGDEQYF
TRBV5-1	TRBJ1-4	.	TRBD1	TGCGCCAGCAGCTTGGGACAGGGGATTGAAAAACTGTTTTTT	CASSLGQGIEKLFF
TRBV5-1	TRBJ1-1	.	.	TGCGCCAGCAGCTTGGAGTCGGGCTATGCTGAAGCTTTCTTT	CASSLESGYAEAFF
TRBV14	TRBJ2-3	.	.	TGTGCCAGCAGCCAAGTCGGAAGCGGGTGGGCAGATACGCAGTATTTT	CASSQVGSGWADTQYF
TRBV5-4	TRBJ1-1	.	.	TGTGCCAGCAGCTTAGGTTCCGAGAGGACTGAAGCTTTCTTT	CASSLGSERTEAFF
TRBV11-2	TRBJ2-1	few	.	TGTGCCAGCAGCTCCCTTCCGGGGGCCTACAATGAGCAGTTCTTC	CASSSLPGAYNEQFF
TRBV25-1	TRBJ2-4	.	.	TGTGCCAGCAGTGCCTCCACGGGACCCACATCGGTGGTTCAGTACTTC	CASSASTGPTSVVQYF
TRBV7-6	TRBJ1-5	many	.	TGTGCCAGCAGCCCGCGGGACGGCCACAATCAGCCCCAGCATTTT	CASSPRDGHNQPQHF
TRBV5-5	TRBJ2-4	.	.	TGTGCCAGCAGCTTGGGCCCCCGGACCGTAGCCAAAAACATTCAGTACTTC	CASSLGPRTVAKNIQYF
TRBV18	TRBJ1-3	.	.	TGTGCCAGCTCACCTCCCCTAGGCTCTGGAAACACCATATATTTT	CASSPPLGSGNTIYF
TRBV19	TRBJ2-3	.	.	TGTGCCAGTAGTCCCGGCAGGAGCACAGATACGCAGTATTTT	CASSPGRSTDTQYF
TRBV6-4	TRBJ2-1	.	TRBD2	TGTGCCAGCAGTGTGACTAGCGGGGGGTCCTACAATGAGCAGTTCTTC	CASSVTSGGSYNEQFF
TRBV9	TRBJ2-5	.	TRBD1	TGTGCCAGCAGCGTAGGGGACAGCCAAGAGACCCAGTACTTC	CASSVGDSQETQYF
TRBV7-9	TRBJ1-2	.	.	TGTGCCCTTCAGCGCTATGGCTACACCTTC	CALQRYGYTF
TRBV4-1	TRBJ2-3	.	.	TGCGCCAGCAGCCGTCAGGAGTTTGGGACAGATACGCAGTATTTT	CASSRQEFGTDTQYF
TRBV27	TRBJ2-5	.	.	TGTGCCAGCAGGAGAATCCGGGACGGCACTAGTTTGGAGACCCAGTACTTC	CASRRIRDGTSLETQYF
TRBV28	TRBJ1-2	.	.	TGTGCCAGCAGTTTAGGGCAGGTCATTGGCTACACCTTC	CASSLGQVIGYTF
TRBV10-3	TRBJ1-1	few	.	TGTGCCATCAGGACCGACAGGAACACTGAAGCTTTCTTT	CAIRTDRNTEAFF
TRBV6-6	TRBJ1-1	once	.	TGTGCCAGCAGGGAACAGGTGAACACTGAAGCTTTCTTT	CASREQVNTEAFF
TRBV9	TRBJ2-7	.	.	TGTGCCAGCAGCGAGGGGTACGTCTCCTACGAGCAGTACTTC	CASSEGYVSYEQYF
TRBV9	TRBJ1-3	.	TRBD1	TGTGCCAGCAGCGTAGCAACAGGACAGGGTAGAGCTGGAAACACCATATATTTT	CASSVATGQGRAGNTIYF
TRBV28	TRBJ2-1	.	.	TGTGCCAGCAGTCTCCAAGGGGGCTCCTACAATGAGCAGTTCTTC	CASSLQGGSYNEQFF
TRBV18	TRBJ1-1	once	.	TGTGCCAGCTCACCAAGGACGGACTTGAACACTGAAGCTTTCTTT	CASSPRTDLNTEAFF
TRBV5-1	TRBJ2-5	.	.	TGCGCCAGCAGCTTGGTAGGACAGTTCCAAGAGACCCAGTACTTC	CASSLVGQFQETQYF
TRBV5-8	TRBJ2-2	once	.	TGTGCCAGCAGCTTGCTGCACACCGGGGAGCTGTTTTTT	CASSLLHTGELFF
TRBV19	TRBJ2-7	.	TRBD2	TGTGCCAGTAGTAGCGGGAGCTACGAGCAGTACTTC	CASSSGSYEQYF
TRBV18	TRBJ2-2	.	.	TGTGCCAGCTCTCTCCGGACGGACACCGGGGAGCTGTTTTTT	CASSLRTDTGELFF
TRBV4-1	TRBJ2-3	.	.	TGCGCCAGCAGCCAATCCCGGGGACGGGATACAGATACGCAGTATTTT	CASSQSRGRDTDTQYF
TRBV14	TRBJ2-3	.	TRBD2	TGTGCCAGCAGCCAAGCAGTGTCCCTAGCGGGGGCAGCAGATACGCAGTATTTT	CASSQAVSLAGAADTQYF
TRBV7-2	TRBJ2-5	.	.	TGTGCCAGCAGCCGGGGAAAAGAGACCCAGTACTTC	CASSRGKETQYF
TRBV20-1	TRBJ2-5	.	.	TGCAGTGCTCTCCGGGCAGAGACCCAGTACTTC	CSALRAETQYF
TRBV7-2	TRBJ2-7	.	.	TGTGCCAGCAGCTTACTCGAGGGTCGGCAGTACTTC	CASSLLEGRQYF
TRBV25-1	TRBJ2-5	.	.	TGTGCCAGCAGGAGAGGAACCCAAGAGACCCAGTACTTC	CASRRGTQETQYF
TRBV27	TRBJ1-3	.	.	TGTGCCAGCAGTTTAAGGCCGAGCTCTGGAAACACCATATATTTT	CASSLRPSSGNTIYF
TRBV9	TRBJ2-7	.	.	TGTGCCAGCAGCCCACAGCTTTCCTACGAGCAGTACTTC	CASSPQLSYEQYF
TRBV7-3	TRBJ2-1	.	.	TGTGCCAGCAGCCGAGTCGGACAGCGGAACTCCTACAATGAGCAGTTCTTC	CASSRVGQRNSYNEQFF
TRBV11-2	TRBJ1-1	.	.	TGTGCCAGCGCCTTGGGGGGGCAGGTTTCTGAAGCTTTCTTT	CASALGGQVSEAFF
TRBV20-1	TRBJ2-1	.	.	TGCAGTGCGGAAGAGGTTAATGAGCAGTTCTTC	CSAEEVNEQFF
TRBV9	TRBJ1-1	few	.	TGTGCCAGCAGCAAGGGGGGCGGAAACACTGAAGCTTTCTTT	CASSKGGGNTEAFF
TRBV5-1	TRBJ1-6	.	TRBD1	TGCGCCAGCAGCTTGGGGACAGGGAGTAATTCACCCCTCCACTTT	CASSLGTGSNSPLHF
TRBV18	TRBJ2-7	.	TRBD2	TGTGCCAGCTCCCCGGGGGGGTACGAGCAGTACTTC	CASSPGGYEQYF
TRBV5-8	TRBJ2-1	.	TRBD1	TGTGCCAGCAGCTTAGGTATAGGGGGCTTCCACAATGAGCAGTTCTTC	CASSLGIGGFHNEQFF
TRBV18	TRBJ2-6	.	.	TGTGCCACCCACAGATCTGGGGCCAACGTCCTGACTTTC	CATHRSGANVLTF